The rows below give T cell receptor beta chains drawn from one sample of a study of Graves' ophthalmopathy and Graves' hyperthyroidism. TCRdb used MiXCR to reprocess the multiplex PCR reads, holding one entry per CDR3 protein. The table lists about 500,000 distinct CDR3 sequences, about two fifths of them singletons. The sequenced sample consisted of peripheral blood or thyroid tissue (not recorded which). The receptors stem from an adult man with Graves' hyperthyroidism. CDR3s include the opening cysteine and the closing phenylalanine or tryptophan. Fields, in order: clone size, D gene, V gene, CDR3 length, J gene, CDR3 DNA, CDR3 protein. A D gene is named only where the DNA matches it firmly. Some rows have no size entry. The others give once, few or many, or a class for an expanded clone.

clone_size: many; d_call: NA; v_call: TRBV4-1; cdr3_length: 15; j_call: TRBJ2-7; cdr3_nt: TGCGCCAGCAGCCAAGTACGCCGGCCGGGCTACGAGCAGTACTTC; cdr3_aa: CASSQVRRPGYEQYF
clone_size: many; d_call: NA; v_call: TRBV10-2; cdr3_length: 14; j_call: TRBJ2-2; cdr3_nt: TGCGCCAGCAGTGGCAGGTCGGGCACCGGGGAGCTGTTTTTT; cdr3_aa: CASSGRSGTGELFF
clone_size: NA; d_call: TRBD1; v_call: TRBV28; cdr3_length: 14; j_call: TRBJ2-7; cdr3_nt: TGTGCCAGCAAACTACAGGACAGGGGCTACGAGCAGTACTTC; cdr3_aa: CASKLQDRGYEQYF
clone_size: many; d_call: NA; v_call: TRBV20-1; cdr3_length: 17; j_call: TRBJ1-2; cdr3_nt: TGCAGTGCTAGAGATCACGGCAGCCCGGGTTGGAACTATGGCTACACCTTC; cdr3_aa: CSARDHGSPGWNYGYTF
clone_size: many; d_call: NA; v_call: TRBV29-1; cdr3_length: 11; j_call: TRBJ1-2; cdr3_nt: TGCAGCGTTCGGGAGGGAAATGGCTACACCTTC; cdr3_aa: CSVREGNGYTF
clone_size: few; d_call: NA; v_call: TRBV19; cdr3_length: 13; j_call: TRBJ1-5; cdr3_nt: TGTGCCAGTAGTATAGGAGTGAATCAGCCCCAGCATTTT; cdr3_aa: CASSIGVNQPQHF
clone_size: many; d_call: NA; v_call: TRBV6-5; cdr3_length: 15; j_call: TRBJ1-5; cdr3_nt: TGTGCCAGCAGTCGCGGGACTCATAGCAATCAGCCCCAGCATTTT; cdr3_aa: CASSRGTHSNQPQHF
clone_size: NA; d_call: TRBD1; v_call: TRBV10-3; cdr3_length: 13; j_call: TRBJ2-7; cdr3_nt: TGTGCCATCAGTGGACAGGGGGCCCACGAGCAGTACTTC; cdr3_aa: CAISGQGAHEQYF
clone_size: NA; d_call: NA; v_call: TRBV12-3/TRBV12-4; cdr3_length: 13; j_call: TRBJ2-1; cdr3_nt: TGTGCCAGCAGTATGGACAGTTACAATGAGCAGTTCTTC; cdr3_aa: CASSMDSYNEQFF
clone_size: many; d_call: TRBD2; v_call: TRBV29-1; cdr3_length: 13; j_call: TRBJ2-7; cdr3_nt: TGCAGCGTTGGACTAGCGGGGGTCTACGAGCAGTACTTC; cdr3_aa: CSVGLAGVYEQYF
clone_size: NA; d_call: NA; v_call: TRBV7-2; cdr3_length: 14; j_call: TRBJ2-3; cdr3_nt: TGTGCCAGCAGCTTGCGGGACTTCACAGATACGCAGTATTTT; cdr3_aa: CASSLRDFTDTQYF
clone_size: few; d_call: NA; v_call: TRBV12-3/TRBV12-4; cdr3_length: 14; j_call: TRBJ2-7; cdr3_nt: TGTGCCAGCAGTCCGGCAGAGGGGTGGGGCGAGCAGTACTTC; cdr3_aa: CASSPAEGWGEQYF
clone_size: few; d_call: TRBD2; v_call: TRBV10-3; cdr3_length: 13; j_call: TRBJ2-7; cdr3_nt: TGTGCCATCAGTGAGTCCCGGGGGGACGAGCAGTACTTC; cdr3_aa: CAISESRGDEQYF
clone_size: many; d_call: NA; v_call: TRBV7-9; cdr3_length: 15; j_call: TRBJ1-1; cdr3_nt: TGTGCCAGCAGCTTAGGGAGCGTTTCAGTCACTGAAGCTTTCTTT; cdr3_aa: CASSLGSVSVTEAFF
clone_size: once; d_call: TRBD2; v_call: TRBV12-3/TRBV12-4; cdr3_length: 15; j_call: TRBJ2-2; cdr3_nt: TGTACCAGCAGTTTCAATAGCGGGGCCACCGGGGAGCTGTTTTTT; cdr3_aa: CTSSFNSGATGELFF
clone_size: few; d_call: TRBD2; v_call: TRBV5-8; cdr3_length: 16; j_call: TRBJ2-7; cdr3_nt: TGTGCCAGCAGCCGTGATAGCGGGAGCAGTCTTTACGAGCAGTACTTC; cdr3_aa: CASSRDSGSSLYEQYF
clone_size: NA; d_call: NA; v_call: TRBV10-3; cdr3_length: 12; j_call: TRBJ1-3; cdr3_nt: TGTGCCATCCGTGACACGGGGTACACCATATATTTT; cdr3_aa: CAIRDTGYTIYF
clone_size: few; d_call: TRBD1; v_call: TRBV20-1; cdr3_length: 13; j_call: TRBJ1-4; cdr3_nt: TGCAGTGGGAGACAGGGGGCAAAGGAAAAACTGTTTTTT; cdr3_aa: CSGRQGAKEKLFF
clone_size: many; d_call: TRBD2; v_call: TRBV20-1; cdr3_length: 14; j_call: TRBJ2-7; cdr3_nt: TGCAGTGCCATACCCCTAGCGGGGGGGTCCGAGCAGTACTTC; cdr3_aa: CSAIPLAGGSEQYF
clone_size: many; d_call: TRBD1; v_call: TRBV7-9; cdr3_length: 15; j_call: TRBJ2-7; cdr3_nt: TGTGCCAGCAGCTTAGCGGACAGGGGGCAATACGAGCAGTACTTC; cdr3_aa: CASSLADRGQYEQYF
clone_size: many; d_call: NA; v_call: TRBV20-1; cdr3_length: 13; j_call: TRBJ1-6; cdr3_nt: TGCAGTGCGTGGGTTTCGAGGAATTCACCCCTCCACTTT; cdr3_aa: CSAWVSRNSPLHF
clone_size: NA; d_call: NA; v_call: TRBV29-1; cdr3_length: 10; j_call: TRBJ1-2; cdr3_nt: TGCAGCGTTGAAGATCCGGGCTACACCTTC; cdr3_aa: CSVEDPGYTF
clone_size: many; d_call: NA; v_call: TRBV20-1; cdr3_length: 14; j_call: TRBJ2-7; cdr3_nt: TGCAGTGCTAGAGCGTCGACTAGTTCCTACGAGCAGTACTTC; cdr3_aa: CSARASTSSYEQYF
clone_size: NA; d_call: TRBD2; v_call: TRBV13; cdr3_length: 15; j_call: TRBJ2-7; cdr3_nt: TGTGCCAGCAGTGGCAAGCGGGGGGGTTCCTACGAGCAGTGCTTC; cdr3_aa: CASSGKRGGSYEQCF
clone_size: few; d_call: NA; v_call: TRBV28; cdr3_length: 11; j_call: TRBJ1-1; cdr3_nt: TGTGCCAGCAGGTGGGGGGCTGAAGCTTTCTTT; cdr3_aa: CASRWGAEAFF
clone_size: many; d_call: NA; v_call: TRBV25-1; cdr3_length: 15; j_call: TRBJ2-5; cdr3_nt: TGTGCCAGCAGTGACAGGGTATACCCCCCAGAGACCCAGTACTTC; cdr3_aa: CASSDRVYPPETQYF
clone_size: NA; d_call: NA; v_call: TRBV12-3/TRBV12-4; cdr3_length: 16; j_call: TRBJ2-6; cdr3_nt: TGTGCCAGCTCACCGCAGGCCGTCTCTGGGGCCAACGTCCTGACTTTC; cdr3_aa: CASSPQAVSGANVLTF
clone_size: many; d_call: NA; v_call: TRBV7-2; cdr3_length: 14; j_call: TRBJ2-7; cdr3_nt: TGTGCCAGCAGCCCGAATACAGGGCCCTACGAGCAGTACTTC; cdr3_aa: CASSPNTGPYEQYF
clone_size: many; d_call: NA; v_call: TRBV24-1; cdr3_length: 14; j_call: TRBJ1-1; cdr3_nt: TGTGCCACCAGTGACCGGGTTCACAACACTGAAGCTTTCTTT; cdr3_aa: CATSDRVHNTEAFF
clone_size: NA; d_call: NA; v_call: TRBV7-9; cdr3_length: 15; j_call: TRBJ2-4; cdr3_nt: TGTGCCAGCAGCATCGACAGCTTAGCCAAAAACATTCAGTACTTC; cdr3_aa: CASSIDSLAKNIQYF
clone_size: NA; d_call: TRBD1; v_call: TRBV12-3/TRBV12-4; cdr3_length: 12; j_call: TRBJ1-1; cdr3_nt: TGTGCCAGCAGGATGGACAGGGGGCGGACTTTCTTT; cdr3_aa: CASRMDRGRTFF
clone_size: NA; d_call: NA; v_call: TRBV29-1; cdr3_length: 12; j_call: TRBJ1-2; cdr3_nt: TGCAGCGTTGAGGGGGGGCGAGATGGCTACACCTTC; cdr3_aa: CSVEGGRDGYTF
clone_size: NA; d_call: NA; v_call: TRBV12-3/TRBV12-4; cdr3_length: 17; j_call: TRBJ1-3; cdr3_nt: TGTGCCAGCAGATCTTGGGGGCAGGGAGGCTCTGGAAACACCATATATTTT; cdr3_aa: CASRSWGQGGSGNTIYF
clone_size: few; d_call: NA; v_call: TRBV7-2; cdr3_length: 12; j_call: TRBJ1-3; cdr3_nt: TGTGCCAGCAGCTTAGGGACCACTACCATCTATTTT; cdr3_aa: CASSLGTTTIYF
clone_size: NA; d_call: NA; v_call: TRBV6-2/TRBV6-3; cdr3_length: 13; j_call: TRBJ2-7; cdr3_nt: TGTGCCAGCAGTTTCACCCCCTCCTACGAGCAGTACTTC; cdr3_aa: CASSFTPSYEQYF
clone_size: few; d_call: NA; v_call: TRBV2; cdr3_length: 16; j_call: TRBJ1-1; cdr3_nt: TGTGCCAGCAGTTTCGTTCCAGGGCAGTTGGACACTGAAGCTTTCTTT; cdr3_aa: CASSFVPGQLDTEAFF
clone_size: NA; d_call: NA; v_call: TRBV29-1; cdr3_length: 11; j_call: TRBJ1-3; cdr3_nt: TGCAGCCTCTTTAGGGGAAACACCATATATTTT; cdr3_aa: CSLFRGNTIYF
clone_size: NA; d_call: NA; v_call: TRBV25-1; cdr3_length: 14; j_call: TRBJ1-1; cdr3_nt: TGTGCCAGCTCACCCATAACAGGGCGTGATGAAGCTTTCTTT; cdr3_aa: CASSPITGRDEAFF
clone_size: many; d_call: NA; v_call: TRBV2; cdr3_length: 14; j_call: TRBJ1-1; cdr3_nt: TGTGCCAGCAGTGAGGGGAGGGTAGGTACTGAAGCTTTCTTT; cdr3_aa: CASSEGRVGTEAFF
clone_size: NA; d_call: NA; v_call: TRBV10-3; cdr3_length: 15; j_call: TRBJ2-7; cdr3_nt: TGTGCCATCACTCCGACCGCGACCCCATCATACGAGCAGTACTTC; cdr3_aa: CAITPTATPSYEQYF
clone_size: NA; d_call: NA; v_call: TRBV5-1; cdr3_length: 15; j_call: TRBJ2-3; cdr3_nt: TGCGCCAGCAGCTTGGATCAGATTAGCACAGATACGCAGTATTTT; cdr3_aa: CASSLDQISTDTQYF
clone_size: NA; d_call: TRBD1; v_call: TRBV29-1; cdr3_length: 16; j_call: TRBJ2-3; cdr3_nt: TGCAGCGTTGAAGAGCCGGGACAGGGATTGACAGATACGCAGTATTTT; cdr3_aa: CSVEEPGQGLTDTQYF
clone_size: few; d_call: NA; v_call: TRBV12-3/TRBV12-4; cdr3_length: 13; j_call: TRBJ2-7; cdr3_nt: TGTGCCAGCAGTACATACCAGCAGGATGAGCAGTACTTC; cdr3_aa: CASSTYQQDEQYF
clone_size: once; d_call: NA; v_call: TRBV7-9; cdr3_length: 15; j_call: TRBJ1-2; cdr3_nt: TGTGCCAGCAGCTCGCACGACCTACAGGTCTATGGCTACACCTTC; cdr3_aa: CASSSHDLQVYGYTF
clone_size: NA; d_call: TRBD1; v_call: TRBV7-9; cdr3_length: 15; j_call: TRBJ2-3; cdr3_nt: TGTGCCAGCAGCCTAGGGACAGGGAAGACAGATACGCAGTATTTT; cdr3_aa: CASSLGTGKTDTQYF
clone_size: once; d_call: NA; v_call: TRBV25-1; cdr3_length: 15; j_call: TRBJ1-5; cdr3_nt: TGTGCCAGCAGTGCTAGCAGGGGACCCAATCAGCCCCAGCATTTT; cdr3_aa: CASSASRGPNQPQHF